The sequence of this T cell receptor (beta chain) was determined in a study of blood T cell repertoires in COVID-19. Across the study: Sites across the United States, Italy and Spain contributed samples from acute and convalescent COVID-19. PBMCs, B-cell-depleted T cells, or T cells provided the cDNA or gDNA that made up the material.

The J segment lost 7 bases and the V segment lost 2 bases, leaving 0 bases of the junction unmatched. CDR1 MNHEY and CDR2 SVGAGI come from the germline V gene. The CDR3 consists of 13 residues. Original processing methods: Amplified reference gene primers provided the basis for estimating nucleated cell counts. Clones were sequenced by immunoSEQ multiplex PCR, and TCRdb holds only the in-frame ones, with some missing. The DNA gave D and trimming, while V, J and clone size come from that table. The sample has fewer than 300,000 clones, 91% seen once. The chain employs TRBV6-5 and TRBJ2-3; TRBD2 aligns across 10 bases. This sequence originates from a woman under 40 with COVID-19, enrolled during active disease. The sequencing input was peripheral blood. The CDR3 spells CASSYTSGNTQYF. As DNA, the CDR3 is TGTGCCAGCAGTTACACTAGCGGGAATACGCAGTATTTT.